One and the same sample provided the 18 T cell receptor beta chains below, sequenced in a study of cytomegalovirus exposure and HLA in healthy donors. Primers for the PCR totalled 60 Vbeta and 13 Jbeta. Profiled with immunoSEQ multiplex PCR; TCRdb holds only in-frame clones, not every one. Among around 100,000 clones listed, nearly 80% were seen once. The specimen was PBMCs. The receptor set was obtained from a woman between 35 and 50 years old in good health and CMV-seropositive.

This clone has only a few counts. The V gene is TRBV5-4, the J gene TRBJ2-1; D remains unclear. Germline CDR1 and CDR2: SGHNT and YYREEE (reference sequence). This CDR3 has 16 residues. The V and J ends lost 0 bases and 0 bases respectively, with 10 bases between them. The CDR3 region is CASSLAETGSYNEQFF. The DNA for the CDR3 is TGTGCCAGCAGCTTGGCGGAGACTGGCTCCTACAATGAGCAGTTCTTC.

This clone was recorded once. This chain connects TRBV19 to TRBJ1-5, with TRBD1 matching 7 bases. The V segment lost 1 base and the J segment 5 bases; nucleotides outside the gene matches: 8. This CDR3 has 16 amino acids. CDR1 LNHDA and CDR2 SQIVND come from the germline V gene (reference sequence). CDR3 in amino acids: CASSIGRGGRDQPQHF. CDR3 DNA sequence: TGTGCCAGTAGTATAGGTAGAGGGGGCAGGGATCAGCCCCAGCATTTT.

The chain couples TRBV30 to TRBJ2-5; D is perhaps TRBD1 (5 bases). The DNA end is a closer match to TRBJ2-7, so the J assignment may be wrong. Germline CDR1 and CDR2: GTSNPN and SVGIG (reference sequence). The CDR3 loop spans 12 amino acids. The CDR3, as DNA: TGTGCCTGGGAAGGGGCTTTCTACGAGCAGTACTTC. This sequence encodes CAWEGAFYEQYF.

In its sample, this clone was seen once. Here the CDR3 reads CASSLALAETQYF. Written as DNA, the CDR3 is TGTGCCAGCAGCTTAGCTCTGGCCGAGACCCAGTACTTC. The V and J genes are TRBV7-8 and TRBJ2-5; D remains unclear. This CDR3 has 13 residues. The germline CDR1 and CDR2 sequences are SGHVS and FQNEAQ. V was shortened by 0 bases and J by 5 bases, with 7 bases between the two germline ends.

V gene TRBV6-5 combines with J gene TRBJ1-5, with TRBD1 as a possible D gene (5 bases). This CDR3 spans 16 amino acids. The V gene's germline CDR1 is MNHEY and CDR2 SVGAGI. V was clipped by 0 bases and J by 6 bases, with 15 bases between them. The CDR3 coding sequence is TGTGCCAGCAGTTACTCGAGTCAGGGTGTAGGTCAGCCCCAGCATTTT. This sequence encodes CASSYSSQGVGQPQHF.

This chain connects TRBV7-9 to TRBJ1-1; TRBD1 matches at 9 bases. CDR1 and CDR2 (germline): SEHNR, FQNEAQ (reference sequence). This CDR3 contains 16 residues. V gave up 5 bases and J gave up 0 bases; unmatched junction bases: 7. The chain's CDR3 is CASSPGTGNMNTEAFF. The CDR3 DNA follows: TGTGCCAGCAGCCCCGGGACAGGGAACATGAACACTGAAGCTTTCTTT.

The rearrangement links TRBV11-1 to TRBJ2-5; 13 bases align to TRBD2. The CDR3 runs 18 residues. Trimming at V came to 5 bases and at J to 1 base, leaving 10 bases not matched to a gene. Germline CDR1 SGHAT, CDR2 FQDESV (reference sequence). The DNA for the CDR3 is TGTGCCAGCAGCCCTTCGACTAGCGGGAGGCCCGCCCAAGAGACCCAGTACTTC. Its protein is CASSPSTSGRPAQETQYF.

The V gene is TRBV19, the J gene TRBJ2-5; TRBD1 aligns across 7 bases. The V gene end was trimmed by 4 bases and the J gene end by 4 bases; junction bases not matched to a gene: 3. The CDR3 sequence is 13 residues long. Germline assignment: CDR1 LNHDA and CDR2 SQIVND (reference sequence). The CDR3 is CASSTRQGETQYF. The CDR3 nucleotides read TGTGCCAGTAGTACCCGACAGGGAGAGACCCAGTACTTC.

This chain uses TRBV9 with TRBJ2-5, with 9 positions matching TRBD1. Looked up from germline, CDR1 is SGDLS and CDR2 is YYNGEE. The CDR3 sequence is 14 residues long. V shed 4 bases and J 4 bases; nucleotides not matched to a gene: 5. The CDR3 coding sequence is TGTGCCAGCAGCCGGACAGGGGAATTAGAGACCCAGTACTTC. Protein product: CASSRTGELETQYF.

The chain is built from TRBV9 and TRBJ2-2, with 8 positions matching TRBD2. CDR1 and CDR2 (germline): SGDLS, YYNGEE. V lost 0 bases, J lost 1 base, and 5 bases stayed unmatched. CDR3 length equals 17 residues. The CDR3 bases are TGTGCCAGCAGCGTAGGCGGGGCGGGAGGGAACACCGGGGAGCTGTTTTTT. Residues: CASSVGGAGGNTGELFF.

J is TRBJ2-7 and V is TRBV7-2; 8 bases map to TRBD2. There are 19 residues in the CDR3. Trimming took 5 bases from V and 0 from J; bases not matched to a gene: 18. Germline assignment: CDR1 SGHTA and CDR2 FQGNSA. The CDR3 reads CASSPKRASGPFYSYEQYF. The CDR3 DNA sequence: TGTGCCAGCAGCCCAAAGCGGGCTAGCGGGCCCTTTTACTCCTACGAGCAGTACTTC.

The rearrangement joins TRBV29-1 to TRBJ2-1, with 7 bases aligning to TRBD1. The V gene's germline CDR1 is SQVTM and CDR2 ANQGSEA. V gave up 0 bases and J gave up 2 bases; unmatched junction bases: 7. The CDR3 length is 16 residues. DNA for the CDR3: TGCAGCGTTGAAGATCGATACAGGGGAACCTACAATGAGCAGTTCTTC. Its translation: CSVEDRYRGTYNEQFF.

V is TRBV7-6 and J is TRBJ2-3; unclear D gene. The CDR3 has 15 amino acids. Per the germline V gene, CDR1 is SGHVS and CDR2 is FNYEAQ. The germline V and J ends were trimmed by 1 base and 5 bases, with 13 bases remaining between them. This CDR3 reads CASSLEPSMGDTQYF. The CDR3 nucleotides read TGTGCCAGCAGCTTAGAGCCTAGTATGGGAGATACGCAGTATTTT.

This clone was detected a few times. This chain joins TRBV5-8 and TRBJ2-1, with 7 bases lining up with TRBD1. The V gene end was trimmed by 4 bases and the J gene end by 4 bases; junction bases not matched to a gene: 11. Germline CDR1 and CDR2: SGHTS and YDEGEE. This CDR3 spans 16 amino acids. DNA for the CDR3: TGTGCCAGCAGCCCGACAGGGCGAACATCATACAATGAGCAGTTCTTC. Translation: CASSPTGRTSYNEQFF.

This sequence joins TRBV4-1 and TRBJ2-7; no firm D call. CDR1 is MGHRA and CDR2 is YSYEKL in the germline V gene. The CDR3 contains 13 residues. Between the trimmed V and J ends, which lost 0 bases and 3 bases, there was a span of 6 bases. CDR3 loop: CASSQDSNYEQYF. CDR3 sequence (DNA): TGCGCCAGCAGCCAAGATTCCAACTACGAGCAGTACTTC.

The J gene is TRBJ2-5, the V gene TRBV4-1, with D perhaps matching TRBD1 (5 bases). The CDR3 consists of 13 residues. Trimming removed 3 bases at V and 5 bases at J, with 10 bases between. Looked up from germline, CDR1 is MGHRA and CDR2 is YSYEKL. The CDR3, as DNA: TGCGCCAGCAGCCACGCCAGGGTTGAGACCCAGTACTTC. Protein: CASSHARVETQYF.

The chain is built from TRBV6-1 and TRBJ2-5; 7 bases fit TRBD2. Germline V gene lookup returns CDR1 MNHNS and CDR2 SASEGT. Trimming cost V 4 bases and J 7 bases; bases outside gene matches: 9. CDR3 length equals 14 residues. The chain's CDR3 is CASSGTRVGSTQYF. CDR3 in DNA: TGTGCCAGCAGTGGGACTAGGGTGGGGTCGACCCAGTACTTC.

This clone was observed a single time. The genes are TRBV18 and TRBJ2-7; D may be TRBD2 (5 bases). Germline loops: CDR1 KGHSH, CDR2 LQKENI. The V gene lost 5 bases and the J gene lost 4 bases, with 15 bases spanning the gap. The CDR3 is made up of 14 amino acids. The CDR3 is CASSEEEIPYEQYF. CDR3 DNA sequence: TGTGCCAGCTCAGAGGAGGAGATCCCTTACGAGCAGTACTTC.